The next 30 T cell receptor beta chains were all read from a single sample in a study of vaccination and CD4 T cells after COVID-19. The sample's treatment: approximately nine-day PBMC culture with coronavirus spike peptide pools or control peptides (ViraFEST assay). Sequencing of cultured CD4+ T cell DNA used the Oncomine TCR Beta short-read assay. TCRdb passed the PCR reads through MiXCR, listing each CDR3 protein once. The data contain about 20,000 distinct CDR3 sequences, approximately 56% of them singletons. These receptors' targets are unknown. The input for sequencing was CD4+ T cells from blood, cultured in vitro, taken after SARS-CoV-2 vaccination. These receptors all come from a human donor who had recovered from COVID-19.

The CDR3 DNA is TGCGCCAGCAGCCCGGACGTAAATCAGCCCCAGCATTTT. This sequence encodes CASSPDVNQPQHF. The rearrangement joins TRBV5-1 to TRBJ1-5; D ambiguous. The CDR3 extends over 13 amino acids. Per the germline V gene, CDR1 is SGHRS and CDR2 is YFSETQ. The V and J ends lost 4 bases and 4 bases respectively, with 9 bases between them.

The chain uses TRBV7-2 and TRBJ1-5, with D unclear. The CDR3 is made up of 13 amino acids. Germline lookup yields CDR1 SGHTA and CDR2 FQGNSA. V was clipped by 8 bases and J by 6 bases, with 14 bases between them. The CDR3 sequence: CASGRSEGQPQHF. The CDR3 nucleotides read TGTGCCAGCGGCCGATCCGAGGGTCAGCCCCAGCATTTT.

The chain links TRBV12-3 or TRBV12-4 to TRBJ1-5, with D hard to call. The CDR3 length is 15 residues. The V end lost 0 bases, the J end lost 1 base, and 7 bases lay between the germline ends. The CDR3 nucleotides are TGTGCCAGCAGTTTAGCGGGTGGGAGCAATCAGCCCCAGCATTTT. Translated, it gives CASSLAGGSNQPQHF.

The rearrangement uses TRBV18 and TRBJ1-2; no clear D gene. CDR3 length: 14 residues. Germline CDR1 reads KGHSH; CDR2 reads LQKENI. V was pared by 2 bases and J by 7 bases, with 14 bases between. The CDR3 DNA reads TGTGCCAGCTCACCAGGCGTGGTGGGATCTGGCTACACCTTC. This encodes CASSPGVVGSGYTF.

The V call is TRBV9, the J call TRBJ1-1; tentative D call: TRBD1 (6 bases). The CDR3 runs 14 residues. Germline V gene data show CDR1 as SGDLS and CDR2 as YYNGEE. V lost 0 bases and J 1 base, leaving 7 bases between the germline ends. The CDR3: CASSVVGGNTEAFF. CDR3 nucleotides: TGTGCCAGCAGCGTAGTAGGGGGGAACACTGAAGCTTTCTTT.

This clonotype showed up just a few times. This rearrangement joins TRBV28 to TRBJ1-5; no reliable D call. Trimming took off 1 base at V and 5 bases at J, with 15 bases between the two ends. The CDR3 spans 16 residues. Germline V lookup: CDR1 MDHEN, CDR2 SYDVKM. For the CDR3, the DNA is TGTGCCAGCAGTTTATCGAGACCAAACCGAGATCAGCCCCAGCATTTT. Protein: CASSLSRPNRDQPQHF.

The chain combines TRBV7-2 with TRBJ2-2; 8 bases agree with TRBD1. The CDR3 covers 15 residues. The V gene's germline CDR1 is SGHTA and CDR2 FQGNSA. Trimming at V came to 6 bases and at J to 1 base, leaving 4 bases not matched to a gene. The CDR3, as DNA: TGTGCCAGCAGACAGGACAGGGAGAACACCGGGGAGCTGTTTTTT. It codes for CASRQDRENTGELFF.

Only a few counts were recorded for this clonotype. V and J are TRBV7-2 and TRBJ2-5, with 9 bases matching TRBD1. This CDR3 spans 15 amino acids. Germline V gene sequence: CDR1 SGHTA, CDR2 FQGNSA. Unmatched junction bases numbered 4, after V lost 0 bases and J lost 5 bases. The CDR3 DNA is TGTGCCAGCAGCTTAGCCTCCGGGACAGGGGAGACCCAGTACTTC. It is translated as CASSLASGTGETQYF.

Only a few counts were recorded for this clonotype. This sequence joins TRBV27 and TRBJ1-2; D not certain. The CDR3 consists of 13 residues. Trimming pared 2 bases from V and 8 bases from J, leaving 12 bases between. The germline CDR1 and CDR2 sequences are MNHEY and SMNVEV (reference sequence). The CDR3 spells CASSLTELGGYTF. The CDR3 nucleotides are TGTGCCAGCAGTTTAACCGAGCTGGGGGGCTACACCTTC.

The gene calls are TRBV27 and TRBJ1-2; TRBD1 matches at 9 bases. CDR1 MNHEY and CDR2 SMNVEV come from the germline V gene (reference sequence). There are 14 residues in the CDR3. The V segment lost 7 bases and the J segment 4 bases; nucleotides outside the gene matches: 7. The CDR3 here is CASKPGQGSYGYTF. As DNA, the CDR3 is TGTGCCAGCAAACCGGGACAGGGTAGCTATGGCTACACCTTC.

This rearrangement joins TRBV7-8 to TRBJ1-2; no firm D call. Trimming stripped 0 bases from V and 0 bases from J, with 14 bases between. In germline, CDR1 is SGHVS, CDR2 FQNEAQ. The CDR3 extends over 17 amino acids. The CDR3 loop reads CASSLASRQVPNYGYTF. The DNA for the CDR3 is TGTGCCAGCAGCTTAGCGTCCCGGCAGGTTCCTAACTATGGCTACACCTTC.

Only a few counts were recorded for this clonotype. The rearrangement links TRBV7-2 to TRBJ1-1; no reliable D call. Germline V CDR1 and CDR2: SGHTA, FQGNSA. The CDR3 has 14 amino acids. V lost 3 bases, J lost 1 base, and 9 bases lay in between. DNA for the CDR3: TGTGCCAGCAGCTTCACCCGTAAGAACACTGAAGCTTTCTTT. Its protein product is CASSFTRKNTEAFF.

In DNA, the CDR3 is TGTGCCAGCAGTCAGACAGGGGGCGGGGAGACCCAGTACTTC. This translates into CASSQTGGGETQYF. The rearrangement joins TRBV6-1 to TRBJ2-5; 10 bases line up with TRBD1. There are 14 residues in the CDR3. Losses at the gene ends were 5 bases for V and 5 bases for J; bases not matched to a gene: 5. Germline CDR1 MNHNS, CDR2 SASEGT.

The chain has TRBV7-2 and TRBJ2-7; D gene ambiguous. Germline CDR1 reads SGHTA; CDR2 reads FQGNSA. Between the trimmed V and J ends, which lost 6 bases and 3 bases, there was a span of 6 bases. The CDR3 runs to 11 residues. This CDR3 reads CASRENYEQYF. The CDR3 DNA reads TGTGCCAGCAGAGAGAACTACGAGCAGTACTTC.

This clonotype was counted once. A read error is likely, as this CDR3 ends without the conserved phenylalanine or tryptophan. This rearrangement joins TRBV19 to TRBJ1-2; D is uncertain. CDR3 length: 14 residues. Germline V gene sequence: CDR1 LNHDA, CDR2 SQIVND (reference sequence). V was clipped by 5 bases and J by 7 bases, with 17 bases between them. The CDR3, as DNA: TGTGCCAGTAGTGCCTTAATTCGGGCAGGTGGCTACACCATC. Translating gives CASSALIRAGGYTI.

The chain joins TRBV7-9 to TRBJ1-4; no reliable D call. This CDR3 is built from 13 residues. V dropped 5 bases and J dropped 3 bases, with 7 bases sitting between them. The germline V gene has CDR1 SEHNR and CDR2 FQNEAQ (reference sequence). CDR3 loop: CASSQSSNEKLFF. CDR3 nucleotides: TGTGCCAGCAGCCAAAGCTCTAATGAAAAACTGTTTTTT.

J is TRBJ2-5 and V is TRBV20-1, with TRBD2 matching 8 bases. With 3 bases clipped from V and 4 bases from J, the junction kept 1 base outside the gene matches. Germline-derived CDR1 and CDR2 are DFQATT and SNEGSKA (reference sequence). The CDR3 covers 12 residues. Here the CDR3 reads CSARAGGETQYF. The CDR3 coding sequence is TGCAGTGCTAGGGCGGGAGGAGAGACCCAGTACTTC.

The chain carries TRBV5-1 and TRBJ1-2; D is ambiguous. Germline V gene data show CDR1 as SGHRS and CDR2 as YFSETQ. This CDR3 contains 16 residues. Trimming left V 4 bases short and J 3 bases short, with 19 bases between. CDR3 protein: CASSAKEGSHDYGYTF. CDR3 coding DNA: TGCGCCAGCAGCGCGAAGGAGGGTTCCCATGACTATGGCTACACCTTC.

This clonotype has a handful of counts. V gene TRBV29-1 combines with J gene TRBJ2-7; tentatively, D is TRBD1 or TRBD2 (5 bases each). The CDR3 is 13 amino acids. The germline gives CDR1 SQVTM, CDR2 ANQGSEA. V dropped 2 bases and J dropped 3 bases, with 11 bases sitting between them. CDR3 nucleotide sequence: TGCAGCGTTGAAATTCAGGGACGCTACGAGCAGTACTTC. This translates into CSVEIQGRYEQYF.

V gene TRBV20-1 combines with J gene TRBJ1-1; TRBD1 matches 8 bases. Trimming cost V 1 base and J 5 bases; bases outside gene matches: 6. Germline CDR1 reads DFQATT; CDR2 reads SNEGSKA (reference sequence). The CDR3 sequence is 14 residues long. As DNA, the CDR3 is TGCAGTGCTAGAGCGCGGGACAGGTTGACTGAAGCTTTCTTT. The encoded protein is CSARARDRLTEAFF.

The gene calls are TRBV7-9 and TRBJ2-7; no definite D call. CDR1 and CDR2 (germline): SEHNR, FQNEAQ (reference sequence). The CDR3 is 11 amino acids. V was clipped by 4 bases and J by 5 bases, with 6 bases between them. DNA for the CDR3: TGTGCCAGCAGCTCGAGAAACGAGCAGTACTTC. Residues: CASSSRNEQYF.

This sequence joins TRBV20-1 and TRBJ1-1; TRBD1 is a possible D gene (6 bases). Per the germline V gene, CDR1 is DFQATT and CDR2 is SNEGSKA (reference sequence). The V and J ends lost 3 bases and 1 base respectively, with 12 bases between them. The CDR3 consists of 14 residues. Written as DNA, the CDR3 is TGCAGTGCTAGTACGGGGGCATGGAACACTGAAGCTTTCTTT. Its translation is CSASTGAWNTEAFF.

This clonotype has a handful of counts. The genes are TRBV7-3 and TRBJ1-1; 7 bases line up with TRBD1. Trimming at V came to 4 bases and at J to 5 bases, leaving 7 bases not matched to a gene. Germline CDR1 is SGHTA and CDR2 is FQGTGA. The CDR3 contains 14 residues. The CDR3 here is CASSSGQESTEAFF. CDR3 sequence (DNA): TGTGCCAGCAGCTCCGGACAGGAATCAACTGAAGCTTTCTTT.

This rearrangement joins TRBV4-3 to TRBJ2-5; possibly TRBD2 for D (6 bases). The CDR3 spans 14 residues. CDR1 and CDR2 (germline): LGHNA, YSLEER. V lost 0 bases, J lost 4 bases, and 9 bases lay in between. Here the CDR3 DNA reads TGCGCCAGCAGCCAAGACGGGAGCGGAGAGACCCAGTACTTC. Encoded protein: CASSQDGSGETQYF.

The CDR3 loop reads CASSRTGTEAFF. CDR3 in DNA: TGTGCCAGCAGCCGGACGGGGACTGAAGCTTTCTTT. The gene calls are TRBV6-2 or TRBV6-3 and TRBJ1-1; D uncertain. Trimming removed 6 bases at V and 5 bases at J, with 10 bases between. This CDR3 is 12 amino acids long. CDR1 MNHEY and CDR2 SVGEGT come from the germline V gene.

The rearrangement uses TRBV2 and TRBJ2-1; 15 bases are shared with TRBD2. Looked up from germline, CDR1 is SNHLY and CDR2 is FYNNEI. This CDR3 is 15 amino acids long. V gave up 4 bases and J gave up 9 bases; unmatched junction bases: 4. CDR3: CASSAGLAGGFEQFF. Written as DNA, the CDR3 is TGTGCCAGCAGTGCAGGACTAGCGGGGGGGTTTGAGCAGTTCTTC.

The chain is built from TRBV5-6 and TRBJ1-2; a possible D gene is TRBD1 (5 bases). The germline V gene has CDR1 SGHDT and CDR2 YYEEEE. With 1 base removed from V and 8 bases from J, the gap between germline ends came to 15 bases. The CDR3 spans 14 residues. CDR3 region: CASSLSFGAGGYTF. DNA of the CDR3: TGTGCCAGCAGCTTGTCCTTTGGGGCTGGCGGCTACACCTTC. Full variable domain (remainder filled in from reference TRBV5-6 and TRBJ1-2): DAGVTQSPTHLIKTRGQQVTLRCSPKSGHDTVSWYQQALGQGPQFIFQYYEEEERQRGNFPDRFSGHQFPNYSSELNVNALLLGDSALYLCASSLSFGAGGYTFGSGTRLTVV.

This chain uses TRBV6-2 or TRBV6-3 with TRBJ2-5; 10 nucleotides align to TRBD2. The junction had 4 bases not matched to a gene; V was cut back by 2 bases and J by 4 bases. This CDR3 comprises 15 residues. Germline V gives CDR1 MNHEY, CDR2 SVGEGT. The CDR3 bases are TGTGCCAGCAGTTACACTAGCGGGGTAGGAGAGACCCAGTACTTC. Its protein is CASSYTSGVGETQYF.

The chain links TRBV19 to TRBJ1-2; D gene unclear. This CDR3 comprises 13 residues. Germline CDR1 reads LNHDA; CDR2 reads SQIVND (reference sequence). Trimming pared 7 bases from V and 2 bases from J, leaving 11 bases between. The CDR3 sequence is CASTEAPNYGYTF. The CDR3 nucleotides read TGTGCCAGTACCGAGGCCCCAAACTATGGCTACACCTTC. Based on the CDR3 plus reference TRBV19 and TRBJ1-2, the full variable domain is DGGITQSPKYLFRKEGQNVTLSCEQNLNHDAMYWYRQDPGQGLRLIYYSQIVNDFQKGDIAEGYSVSREKKESFPLTVTSAQKNPTAFYLCASTEAPNYGYTFGSGTRLTVV.

The rearrangement uses TRBV12-5 and TRBJ1-2; no firm D call. The CDR3 runs 13 residues. The V and J ends lost 5 bases and 1 base respectively, with 8 bases between them. Germline CDR1 LGHNT, CDR2 FRNRAP. CDR3 in DNA: TGTGCTAGTGGTCAGTCGAATAACTATGGCTACACCTTC. Translation: CASGQSNNYGYTF.